Reported below is one TCR beta chain. The antigen is not known. V lost 2 bases, J lost 2 bases, and 0 bases lay in between. This CDR3 is built from 10 residues. Germline V CDR1 and CDR2: DFQATT, SNEGSKA (reference sequence). These data belong to a study of T cell responses to AZD1222 COVID-19 vaccine. Study-level points and caveats: Spike-specific TCR breadth and depth were elevated following two AZD1222 doses. Donors were chiefly white British, with a greater number of females, and clonal diversity was perhaps underestimated.

Pooling of second doses given at about 4 or about 12 weeks was done. The repertoire was sequenced with immunoSEQ multiplex PCR; TCRdb's copy has only in-frame clones and lacks some. The table lists roughly 150,000 clones, 90% of them singletons. The sequence derives from an adult who received the AZD1222 COVID-19 vaccine. This chain uses TRBV20-1 with TRBJ2-5; D remains unclear. The sample was peripheral blood, taken 28 days after the second AZD1222 dose. The CDR3 region is CSARQETQYF. The CDR3 DNA follows: TGCAGTGCTAGACAAGAGACCCAGTACTTC.